The 18 T cell receptor beta chains given below trace back to one sample, sequenced in a study of long-term antiretroviral therapy in people with HIV. Runs used v3.0 of the immunoSEQ assay and were done at survey level. Using immunoSEQ multiplex PCR, the repertoire was profiled, and TCRdb retains in-frame clones only, with some absent. Here the sample spans approximately 13,000 clones, 70% to 80% being singletons. Sample: unsorted PBMCs, taken 1.3 years before starting antiretroviral therapy. These receptors came from a man aged 35 to 55 with HIV.

The chain is built from TRBV5-1 and TRBJ2-5; the D gene could be TRBD1 or TRBD2 (5 bases each). The V end was cut by 4 bases, the J end by 4 bases, with 14 bases between. CDR3 size: 14 residues. Germline CDR1 reads SGHRS; CDR2 reads YFSETQ. In DNA, the CDR3 is TGCGCCAGCAGCATGCCGGGACGGATAGAGACCCAGTACTTC. Protein sequence: CASSMPGRIETQYF.

The CDR3 protein is CASSIGRGRTEAFF. The CDR3 DNA sequence: TGTGCCAGTAGTATCGGCAGGGGGCGGACTGAAGCTTTCTTT. The chain has TRBV19 and TRBJ1-1; 8 bases map to TRBD1. With V trimmed by 3 bases and J by 5 bases, 5 bases remained unmatched. Germline V gene sequence: CDR1 LNHDA, CDR2 SQIVND (reference sequence). The CDR3 runs 14 residues.

The chain's CDR3 is CASRPSGDNTGELFF. CDR3 in DNA: TGTGCCAGCAGACCTTCTGGTGATAACACCGGGGAGCTGTTTTTT. The rearrangement links TRBV7-9 to TRBJ2-2; D not certain. CDR1 and CDR2 (germline): SEHNR, FQNEAQ (reference sequence). The CDR3 is 15 residues long. The germline V and J ends were trimmed by 6 bases and 2 bases, with 13 bases remaining between them.

V gene TRBV9 combines with J gene TRBJ1-4, with TRBD1 as a possible D gene (6 bases). Trimming removed 0 bases from V and 5 bases from J, with 20 bases in between. The CDR3 totals 18 residues. In germline, CDR1 is SGDLS, CDR2 YYNGEE. In nucleotides, the CDR3 is TGTGCCAGCAGCGTAGGACGGAGTATACAGGGAGGAAATGAAAAACTGTTTTTT. Translated: CASSVGRSIQGGNEKLFF.

The chain combines TRBV4-1 with TRBJ1-1; no firm D call. Trimming removed 0 bases from V and 0 bases from J, with 11 bases in between. CDR3 size: 16 residues. Germline V CDR1 and CDR2: MGHRA, YSYEKL. The CDR3 sequence is CASSQDANTMNTEAFF. The CDR3 DNA reads as TGCGCCAGCAGCCAAGATGCCAATACCATGAACACTGAAGCTTTCTTT.

The rearrangement joins TRBV19 to TRBJ1-5, with D unclear. The CDR3 runs 15 residues. V lost 0 bases and J 7 bases, leaving 13 bases between the germline ends. Germline V lookup: CDR1 LNHDA, CDR2 SQIVND (reference sequence). The CDR3 loop reads CASSIDSLKDQPQHF. CDR3 bases: TGTGCCAGTAGTATAGATTCTTTAAAGGACCAGCCCCAGCATTTT.

V is TRBV9 and J is TRBJ2-1, with D possibly TRBD1 on 5 matching bases. This CDR3 is built from 12 residues. Trimming removed 4 bases from V and 4 bases from J, with 6 bases in between. Germline V gives CDR1 SGDLS, CDR2 YYNGEE. CDR3 sequence (DNA): TGTGCCAGCAGCCAGGGATACAATGAGCAGTTCTTC. Its protein product is CASSQGYNEQFF.

The J gene is TRBJ2-5, the V gene TRBV6-1, with D perhaps TRBD2 (6 bases). V lost 4 bases to trimming and J lost 6 bases, with 9 bases between them. Germline V gene lookup returns CDR1 MNHNS and CDR2 SASEGT. CDR3 length: 12 residues. CDR3 nucleotide sequence: TGTGCCAGCAGTGGAGGGAGGAAGACCCAGTACTTC. Encoded protein: CASSGGRKTQYF.

This clone was seen a few times. This chain joins TRBV19 and TRBJ1-6; D gene uncertain. Germline lookup yields CDR1 LNHDA and CDR2 SQIVND (reference sequence). With 3 bases removed from V and 11 bases from J, the gap between germline ends came to 8 bases. The CDR3 totals 12 residues. CDR3 sequence reads: CASSIGRPPLHF. In DNA, the CDR3 is TGTGCCAGTAGTATCGGCCGGCCACCCCTCCACTTT. Based on the CDR3 plus reference TRBV19 and TRBJ1-6, the full variable domain is DGGITQSPKYLFRKEGQNVTLSCEQNLNHDAMYWYRQDPGQGLRLIYYSQIVNDFQKGDIAEGYSVSREKKESFPLTVTSAQKNPTAFYLCASSIGRPPLHFGNGTRLTVT.

The gene calls are TRBV10-2 and TRBJ1-1; 7 nucleotides match TRBD1. CDR1 WSHSY and CDR2 SAAADI come from the germline V gene. The trim removed 5 bases at V and 5 bases at J, leaving 5 bases unmatched. CDR3 size: 13 residues. The CDR3 nucleotides are TGCGCCAGCAGTCGACAGGGAGGGACTGAAGCTTTCTTT. Encoded protein: CASSRQGGTEAFF.

The rearrangement joins TRBV27 to TRBJ2-7; possible D gene TRBD1, 6 bases. CDR3 length: 12 amino acids. Between the trimmed V and J ends, which lost 5 bases and 4 bases, there was a span of 9 bases. Germline V gene lookup returns CDR1 MNHEY and CDR2 SMNVEV (reference sequence). As DNA, the CDR3 is TGTGCCAGCAGTAGAACAGGGTACGAGCAGTACTTC. Translating gives CASSRTGYEQYF.

This clone has only one observation. The chain is built from TRBV10-3 and TRBJ2-3; D is unclear. The length of the CDR3 is 17 residues. Trimming cost V 0 bases and J 0 bases, with 13 bases left between them. Germline V gives CDR1 ENHRY, CDR2 SYGVKD. In nucleotides, the CDR3 is TGTGCCATCAGTGAGTCCGCCGAGACCCCAAGCACAGATACGCAGTATTTT. This sequence encodes CAISESAETPSTDTQYF.

The chain combines TRBV11-2 with TRBJ1-6; unclear D gene. This CDR3 is 14 amino acids long. The germline V gene has CDR1 SGHAT and CDR2 FQNNGV. Deletions cut 10 bases from V and 3 bases from J, with 13 bases between. The CDR3 spells CATMEESYNSPLHF. Here the CDR3 DNA reads TGTGCCACCATGGAGGAAAGCTATAATTCACCCCTCCACTTT.

The V call is TRBV6-1, the J call TRBJ1-5; D is perhaps TRBD1 (6 bases). Trimming cost V 7 bases and J 3 bases, with 13 bases left between them. Germline-derived CDR1 and CDR2 are MNHNS and SASEGT. The CDR3 is 14 residues long. The CDR3 reads CASISGQLNQPQHF. As DNA, the CDR3 is TGTGCCAGCATATCGGGACAACTCAATCAGCCCCAGCATTTT.

The J gene is TRBJ1-4, the V gene TRBV28; no definite D call. Trimming removed 5 bases at V and 7 bases at J, with 14 bases between. The CDR3 spans 14 residues. Germline V gene lookup returns CDR1 MDHEN and CDR2 SYDVKM. CDR3 coding DNA: TGTGCCAGCAGTGCACGGGGTTTCGGTGAAAAACTGTTTTTT. It encodes CASSARGFGEKLFF.

In its sample, this clone was seen once. The rearrangement uses TRBV2 and TRBJ1-6, with 7 bases fitting TRBD1. CDR1 SNHLY and CDR2 FYNNEI come from the germline V gene. This CDR3 region has 19 residues. The V segment lost 6 bases and the J segment 0 bases; nucleotides outside the gene matches: 14. The CDR3 sequence is CASRRTGLTDHSYNSPLHF. The CDR3 DNA reads as TGTGCCAGCAGAAGGACAGGCTTGACCGATCACTCCTATAATTCACCCCTCCACTTT.

This chain joins TRBV6-1 and TRBJ1-5, with TRBD1 identical over 11 bases. J lost 8 bases, V lost 3 bases, and 6 bases had no gene match. Germline V gives CDR1 MNHNS, CDR2 SASEGT. The CDR3 is 15 amino acids. The CDR3 is CASSEDRGRREPQHF. The CDR3 DNA follows: TGTGCCAGCAGTGAGGACAGGGGGCGCAGAGAGCCCCAGCATTTT.

The gene calls are TRBV28 and TRBJ1-5; 10 bases agree with TRBD1. Trimming removed 4 bases from V and 3 bases from J; junction bases left unmatched: 9. The CDR3 is made up of 17 amino acids. The germline V gene encodes CDR1 MDHEN and CDR2 SYDVKM. CDR3 coding DNA: TGTGCCAGCAGTTCGTATCTGGGACAGGGGATCAATCAGCCCCAGCATTTT. Translating it yields CASSSYLGQGINQPQHF. Together with reference TRBV28 and TRBJ1-5, the CDR3 gives the full variable domain: DVKVTQSSRYLVKRTGEKVFLECVQDMDHENMFWYRQDPGLGLRLIYFSYDVKMKEKGDIPEGYSVSREKKERFSLILESASTNQTSMYLCASSSYLGQGINQPQHFGDGTRLSIL.